The 14 T cell receptor beta chains below were found in one sample sequenced in a study of cytomegalovirus exposure and HLA in healthy donors. Libraries were prepared by immunoSEQ multiplex PCR; TCRdb keeps only in-frame clonotypes and omits some of them. This table has approximately 120,000 clones, around 94% appearing once. Input material: PBMCs. Every receptor here comes from a woman aged 18-29 years in good health and CMV-seronegative.

The chain couples TRBV10-1 to TRBJ2-7; D is unresolved. CDR1 is WNHNN, CDR2 SYGVQD, per germline (reference sequence). This CDR3 comprises 11 residues. V was shortened by 6 bases and J by 3 bases, with 6 bases between the two germline ends. This CDR3 is CASSNNYEQYF. In DNA form, the CDR3 reads TGCGCCAGCAGCAACAACTACGAGCAGTACTTC.

This chain links TRBV4-1 with TRBJ1-5; 7 positions match TRBD1. CDR3 length: 14 amino acids. CDR1 MGHRA and CDR2 YSYEKL come from the germline V gene. V was pared by 4 bases and J by 4 bases, with 4 bases of the junction left unmatched. The chain's CDR3 is CASSPTTGNQPQHF. As DNA, the CDR3 is TGCGCCAGCAGCCCCACGACAGGGAATCAGCCCCAGCATTTT.

The chain is built from TRBV6-5 and TRBJ2-1; 7 bases line up with TRBD1. In germline, CDR1 is MNHEY, CDR2 SVGAGI. Trimming at V came to 3 bases and at J to 8 bases, leaving 13 bases not matched to a gene. This CDR3 comprises 16 residues. The CDR3 loop is CASSYSRDRLLDEQFF. The DNA of the CDR3 is TGTGCCAGCAGTTATTCCCGGGACAGACTTTTGGATGAGCAGTTCTTC.

This clone has more than one count but fewer than ten. V is TRBV28 and J is TRBJ1-2, with D possibly TRBD1 on 5 matching bases. Trimming pared 11 bases from V and 6 bases from J, leaving 19 bases between. CDR3 length equals 13 residues. Germline lookup yields CDR1 MDHEN and CDR2 SYDVKM. CDR3 in amino acids: CALRGARTNGYTF. The CDR3 DNA follows: TGTGCCCTGCGCGGGGCACGAACTAATGGCTACACCTTC.

About this clone itself: Other DNA sequences in the same sample also yield this CDR3. This chain links TRBV2 with TRBJ2-7; a weak D match, TRBD1 (5 bases). Germline values: CDR1 SNHLY, CDR2 FYNNEI. Trimming stripped 2 bases from V and 4 bases from J, with 6 bases between. The length of the CDR3 is 12 residues. CDR3: CASSEQGYEQYF. The CDR3 DNA sequence: TGTGCCAGCAGTGAACAGGGATACGAGCAGTACTTC.

This chain connects TRBV19 to TRBJ2-7; TRBD1 agrees at 8 bases. The CDR3 is 14 residues long. Trimming at V came to 0 bases and at J to 4 bases, leaving 2 bases not matched to a gene. Germline V gives CDR1 LNHDA, CDR2 SQIVND (reference sequence). The CDR3 region is CASSIDRTGYEQYF. The CDR3 coding sequence is TGTGCCAGTAGTATAGACCGGACAGGGTACGAGCAGTACTTC.

The chain uses TRBV28 and TRBJ1-2, with D unclear. The ends were cut back, 3 bases at V and 8 bases at J, with 16 bases in the middle. CDR3 length: 14 residues. Germline V gives CDR1 MDHEN, CDR2 SYDVKM. The DNA for the CDR3 is TGTGCCAGCAGTTTTACAGAGGGTCTATGGGGCTACACCTTC. This encodes CASSFTEGLWGYTF.

The gene calls are TRBV19 and TRBJ1-5, with 10 bases identical to TRBD1. The junction had 5 bases not matched to a gene; V was cut back by 5 bases and J by 7 bases. Looked up from germline, CDR1 is LNHDA and CDR2 is SQIVND (reference sequence). The CDR3 runs 14 residues. CDR3 in DNA: TGTGCCAGTAGTCGACAGGGGGCTAGACAGCCCCAGCATTTT. Its translation: CASSRQGARQPQHF. The full variable domain, rest sourced from reference TRBV19 and TRBJ1-5, is DGGITQSPKYLFRKEGQNVTLSCEQNLNHDAMYWYRQDPGQGLRLIYYSQIVNDFQKGDIAEGYSVSREKKESFPLTVTSAQKNPTAFYLCASSRQGARQPQHFGDGTRLSIL.

This chain joins TRBV9 and TRBJ1-2, with 7 bases aligning to TRBD1. Germline V gene lookup returns CDR1 SGDLS and CDR2 YYNGEE. V trimming: 0 bases; J trimming: 6 bases; junction bases outside the gene matches: 2. The CDR3 contains 13 residues. The CDR3: CASSVGQGDGYTF. In nucleotides, the CDR3 is TGTGCCAGCAGCGTAGGCCAGGGGGATGGCTACACCTTC.

The V gene is TRBV15, the J gene TRBJ1-1; the match to TRBD1 covers 9 bases. Germline V gene sequence: CDR1 LNHNV, CDR2 YYDKDF (reference sequence). The junction had 14 bases not matched to a gene; V was cut back by 7 bases and J by 5 bases. There are 16 residues in the CDR3. The CDR3 reads CATTGNYRGLKTEAFF. The CDR3 DNA reads TGTGCCACCACCGGTAACTACAGGGGGCTTAAAACTGAAGCTTTCTTT.

The chain uses TRBV7-2 and TRBJ2-1; weak D call: TRBD2 (5 bases). The CDR3 length is 10 residues. The V end was cut by 6 bases, the J end by 10 bases, with 7 bases between. The germline CDR1 and CDR2 sequences are SGHTA and FQGNSA. In DNA form, the CDR3 reads TGTGCCAGCAGTTCGGGGGAGCAGTTCTTC. Translated, it gives CASSSGEQFF.

This chain uses TRBV28 with TRBJ1-5; 7 nucleotides agree with TRBD1. CDR1 MDHEN and CDR2 SYDVKM come from the germline V gene. CDR3 length: 12 amino acids. V trimming: 6 bases; J trimming: 16 bases; junction bases outside the gene matches: 12. CDR3 nucleotide sequence: TGTGCCAGCAGAAAACCGGGACAGAAAAATCATTTT. Translating gives CASRKPGQKNHF.

The chain employs TRBV5-4 and TRBJ2-2; 8 nucleotides agree with TRBD1. Germline V gene lookup returns CDR1 SGHNT and CDR2 YYREEE (reference sequence). The trim removed 4 bases at V and 3 bases at J, leaving 11 bases unmatched. The CDR3 is made up of 17 amino acids. Here the CDR3 DNA reads TGTGCCAGCAGCCGTCCCCAGGGGGCAGGGGACACCGGGGAGCTGTTTTTT. This sequence encodes CASSRPQGAGDTGELFF. The full variable domain, completed using reference TRBV5-4 and TRBJ2-2, is ETGVTQSPTHLIKTRGQQVTLRCSSQSGHNTVSWYQQALGQGPQFIFQYYREEENGRGNFPPRFSGLQFPNYSSELNVNALELDDSALYLCASSRPQGAGDTGELFFGEGSRLTVL.

The chain has TRBV12-5 and TRBJ2-1, with TRBD1 matching over 7 bases. CDR1 and CDR2 from the germline V gene are LGHNT and FRNRAP. This CDR3 has 13 amino acids. The trim removed 6 bases at V and 1 base at J, leaving 0 bases unmatched. CDR3 nucleotides: TGTGCTAGTGGACAGGGGTCCTACAATGAGCAGTTCTTC. Its translation: CASGQGSYNEQFF.